This T cell receptor (beta chain) was sequenced in a study of shared clonotypes between healthy human individuals. Study summary: A donor's plate count was three for CD4 naive and three for CD4 memory; CD8 naive had two and CD8 memory one.

Study-level points and caveats: At large depth, rarefaction still showed sorted-subset sequencing to be incomplete.

The germline gives CDR1 MNHNS, CDR2 SASEGT. Unmatched junction bases numbered 10, after V lost 0 bases and J lost 7 bases. The CDR3 sequence is 18 residues long. Terminally differentiated effector memory CD45RA+ cells were left out of the naive CD8 fraction, which was CD45RO-negative and positively selected for CCR7. About this clone itself: What it binds is not known.

The protocol was immunoSEQ multiplex PCR, while the TCRdb copy is restricted to in-frame clones and leaves out a portion. The repertoire holds 550,000 to 750,000 clones, with nearly 97% as singletons. The sequenced sample consisted of naive CD8+ T cells sorted from blood. V gene TRBV6-1 combines with J gene TRBJ1-5, with 12 bases lining up with TRBD1. The receptor's source is a woman aged 25 to 39 in good health. The CDR3 nucleotides are TGTGCCAGCAGTGAAGCGGTTCCGGGACAGGGGGCTGGACAGCCCCAGCATTTT. It translates to CASSEAVPGQGAGQPQHF.